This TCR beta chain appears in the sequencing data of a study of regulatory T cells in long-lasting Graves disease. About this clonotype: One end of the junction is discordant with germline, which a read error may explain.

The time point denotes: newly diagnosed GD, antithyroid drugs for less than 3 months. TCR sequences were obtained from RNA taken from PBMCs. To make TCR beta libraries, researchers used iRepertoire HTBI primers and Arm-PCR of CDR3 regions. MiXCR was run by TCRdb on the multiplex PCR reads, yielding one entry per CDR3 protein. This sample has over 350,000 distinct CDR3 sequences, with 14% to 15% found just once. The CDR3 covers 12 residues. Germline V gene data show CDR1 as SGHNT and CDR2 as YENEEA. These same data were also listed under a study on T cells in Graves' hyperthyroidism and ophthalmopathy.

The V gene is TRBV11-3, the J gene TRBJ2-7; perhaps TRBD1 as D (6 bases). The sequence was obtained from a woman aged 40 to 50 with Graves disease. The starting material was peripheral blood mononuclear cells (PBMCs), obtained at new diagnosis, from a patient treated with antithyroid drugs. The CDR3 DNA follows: TGTGCCAGCAGCTACCCGGACAGCGAGGAGTACTTC. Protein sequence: CASSYPDSEEYF.